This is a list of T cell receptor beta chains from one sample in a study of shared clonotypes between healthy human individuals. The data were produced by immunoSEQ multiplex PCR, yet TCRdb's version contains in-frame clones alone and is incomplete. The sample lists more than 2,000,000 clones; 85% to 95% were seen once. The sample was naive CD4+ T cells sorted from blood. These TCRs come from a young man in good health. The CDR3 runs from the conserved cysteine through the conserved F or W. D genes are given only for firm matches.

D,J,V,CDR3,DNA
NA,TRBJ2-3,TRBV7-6,CASSLRLVTDTQYF,TGTGCCAGCAGCTTACGGCTAGTTACAGATACGCAGTATTTT
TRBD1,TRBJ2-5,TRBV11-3,CASSSPGQALETQYF,TGTGCCAGCAGCTCGCCGGGACAGGCGTTGGAGACCCAGTACTTC
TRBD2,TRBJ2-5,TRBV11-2,CASSSKLAGYQETQYF,TGTGCCAGCAGCTCCAAACTAGCGGGATACCAAGAGACCCAGTACTTC
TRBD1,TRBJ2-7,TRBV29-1,CSAVRIRGGLDYEQYF,TGCAGCGCCGTCCGGATACGAGGGGGCCTGGACTACGAGCAGTACTTC
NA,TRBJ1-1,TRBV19,CASSIRWGRSGGTEAFF,TGTGCCAGTAGTATTCGCTGGGGGCGATCCGGGGGCACTGAAGCTTTCTTT
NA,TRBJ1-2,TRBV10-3,CAMGRGAAYGYTF,TGTGCCATGGGGCGGGGAGCAGCTTATGGCTACACCTTC
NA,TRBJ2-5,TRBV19,CASSIARLEETQYF,TGTGCCAGTAGTATAGCGCGACTAGAGGAGACCCAGTACTTC
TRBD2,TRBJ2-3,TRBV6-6,CASSSLSGGNTDTQYF,TGTGCCAGCAGTTCACTCAGCGGGGGCAACACAGATACGCAGTATTTT
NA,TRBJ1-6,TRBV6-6,CASGPNSPLHF,TGTGCCAGCGGGCCCAATTCACCCCTCCACTTT
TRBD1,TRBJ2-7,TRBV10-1,CASSGPGQGAYEQYF,TGCGCCAGCAGTGGGCCGGGACAGGGGGCTTATGAGCAGTACTTC
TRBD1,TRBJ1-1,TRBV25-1,CASSFNRGMNTEAFF,TGTGCCAGCAGTTTCAACAGGGGAATGAACACTGAAGCTTTCTTT
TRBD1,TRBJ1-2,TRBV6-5,CASSYKPGQGFYTF,TGTGCCAGCAGTTACAAACCGGGACAGGGATTCTACACCTTC
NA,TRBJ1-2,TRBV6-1,CASRQSGTYGYTF,TGTGCCAGCAGGCAGTCGGGCACCTATGGCTACACCTTC
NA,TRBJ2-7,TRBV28,CASRESGPYEQYF,TGTGCCAGTCGAGAGTCAGGCCCGTACGAGCAGTACTTC
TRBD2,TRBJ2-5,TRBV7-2,CASSKGLAGEVVETQYF,TGTGCCAGCAGCAAGGGACTAGCGGGAGAGGTGGTGGAGACCCAGTACTTC
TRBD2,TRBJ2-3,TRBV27,CASSFLAGGPDTQYF,TGTGCCAGCAGTTTTTTGGCGGGGGGGCCAGATACGCAGTATTTT
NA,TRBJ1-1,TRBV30,CAWGTTNTEAFF,TGTGCCTGGGGGACAACAAACACTGAAGCTTTCTTT
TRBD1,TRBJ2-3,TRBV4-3,CASSQGHPRDRYTDTQYF,TGCGCCAGCAGCCAAGGTCATCCTAGGGACAGATACACAGATACGCAGTATTTT
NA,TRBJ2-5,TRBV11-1,CASSLQGAGEQETQYF,TGTGCCAGCAGCTTACAAGGGGCAGGAGAACAAGAGACCCAGTACTTC
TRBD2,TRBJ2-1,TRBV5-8,CASSPGTSGQRPDNEQFF,TGTGCCAGCAGCCCGGGGACTAGCGGGCAAAGACCCGACAATGAGCAGTTCTTC
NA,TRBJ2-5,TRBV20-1,CSARTETQYF,TGCAGTGCCAGGACAGAGACCCAGTACTTC
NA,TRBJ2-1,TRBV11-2,CASSLDRGGYNEQFF,TGTGCCAGCAGCTTAGATAGGGGGGGATACAATGAGCAGTTCTTC
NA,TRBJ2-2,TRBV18,CASSPQMQGPNTGELFF,TGTGCCAGCTCACCACAGATGCAGGGGCCGAACACCGGGGAGCTGTTTTTT